This TCR beta chain stems from a study of blood T cell repertoires in COVID-19. Sequencing was performed with immunoSEQ multiplex PCR; in TCRdb, only in-frame clones are kept and a portion is missing. The sample yields some 290,000 clones, under 90% seen once. The TCR originated in an older woman with active or convalescent COVID-19. What was sequenced was peripheral blood.

CDR3: CASSPDKGYGYTF. The CDR3 DNA reads as TGTGCCAGCTCACCCGATAAGGGGTATGGCTACACCTTC. The chain joins TRBV18 to TRBJ1-2, with D tentatively TRBD1 (5 bases). The CDR3 covers 13 residues. Germline loops: CDR1 KGHSH, CDR2 LQKENI. V gave up 3 bases and J gave up 5 bases, with 10 bases separating them.